This TCR beta chain is drawn from a study of blood T cell repertoires in COVID-19. Across the study: Both acute and convalescent COVID-19 samples were obtained from the United States, Italy and Spain.

The repertoire was sequenced with immunoSEQ multiplex PCR; TCRdb's copy has only in-frame clones and lacks some. The sample contains 65,000 or so clones, 75% to 90% of which appear only once. The sequenced sample was peripheral blood. The TCR sequence derives from a human donor with acute or convalescent COVID-19. The donor label of this sample is uncertain.

The CDR3 DNA follows: TGTGCCAGCAGTTACTCCCCAACGGGGTATCAGCCCCAGCATTTT. Protein product: CASSYSPTGYQPQHF. This chain joins TRBV6-5 and TRBJ1-5; unclear D gene. Germline loops: CDR1 MNHEY, CDR2 SVGAGI. V lost 0 bases and J lost 5, with 11 bases in between. The CDR3 is 15 residues long.